The 9 T cell receptor beta chains below all came from one sample that was sequenced in a study of T cells in Graves' hyperthyroidism and ophthalmopathy. Amplification yielded TCR beta CDR3 regions, with RNA transcripts as the source. A first-round RT-PCR of the TCR CDR3 used the HTBI primer set. One entry per CDR3 protein results from TCRdb running MiXCR on the multiplex PCR reads. Here the sample spans roughly 380,000 distinct CDR3 sequences, approximately 14% being singletons. Specimen: blood. These receptors came from a woman aged 55-70 years with Graves' hyperthyroidism.

This clonotype was counted ten times or more. CDR3 region: CASTPYGTSSYNEQFF. The CDR3 nucleotides are TGTGCCAGCACACCTTACGGGACTAGCTCCTACAATGAGCAGTTCTTC. The rearrangement uses TRBV12-3 or TRBV12-4 and TRBJ2-1; 8 bases match TRBD2. V lost 7 bases to trimming and J lost 0 bases; unmatched junction nucleotides: 8. This CDR3 contains 16 residues.

J is TRBJ1-1 and V is TRBV28; D unclear. Trimming left V 5 bases short and J 0 bases short, with 13 bases between. The CDR3 totals 15 residues. Per the germline V gene, CDR1 is MDHEN and CDR2 is SYDVKM. CDR3 bases: TGTGCCAGCAGTCCCTGGTTGCTTATGAACACTGAAGCTTTCTTT. Translated: CASSPWLLMNTEAFF. Full variable domain (remainder filled in from reference TRBV28 and TRBJ1-1): DVKVTQSSRYLVKRTGEKVFLECVQDMDHENMFWYRQDPGLGLRLIYFSYDVKMKEKGDIPEGYSVSREKKERFSLILESASTNQTSMYLCASSPWLLMNTEAFFGQGTRLTVV.

This clonotype showed up many times. This chain links TRBV20-1 with TRBJ1-1; 7 bases fit TRBD1. In germline, CDR1 is DFQATT, CDR2 SNEGSKA (reference sequence). V shed 4 bases, J shed 1 base, and the junction held 6 bases outside the gene matches. The CDR3 is 14 amino acids. CDR3 region: CSANRGGGNTEAFF. CDR3 nucleotide sequence: TGCAGTGCTAACCGAGGGGGCGGGAACACTGAAGCTTTCTTT.

The chain combines TRBV6-5 with TRBJ2-1, with 10 positions matching TRBD2. CDR3 length: 16 residues. After removal of 2 bases from V and 4 bases from J, the junction contained 5 bases not matched to a gene. The germline V gene encodes CDR1 MNHEY and CDR2 SVGAGI. CDR3 nucleotides: TGTGCCAGCAGTTACCTAGGACTAGCGGTTTACAATGAGCAGTTCTTC. Translation gives CASSYLGLAVYNEQFF.

The chain uses TRBV9 and TRBJ2-1; 7 positions agree with TRBD1. The V and J ends lost 3 bases and 1 base, in that order; junction bases with no gene match: 4. CDR1 and CDR2 from the germline V gene are SGDLS and YYNGEE. The length of the CDR3 is 15 residues. The CDR3 spells CASSEGARSYNEQFF. The CDR3 DNA follows: TGTGCCAGCAGCGAGGGGGCTAGGTCCTACAATGAGCAGTTCTTC.

This clonotype was seen many times. This sequence joins TRBV2 and TRBJ2-7, with 8 bases matching TRBD1. The CDR3 consists of 13 residues. Germline V gene data show CDR1 as SNHLY and CDR2 as FYNNEI. The junction had 9 bases not matched to a gene; V was cut back by 11 bases and J by 3 bases. DNA of the CDR3: TGTGCCTGCTTCCTTGGACAGGGCTACGAGCAGTACTTC. Translated, it gives CACFLGQGYEQYF.

This clonotype was picked up many times. V and J are TRBV11-3 and TRBJ2-1; unclear D gene. This CDR3 region has 12 residues. V was shortened by 7 bases and J by 9 bases, with 13 bases between the two germline ends. Germline CDR1 SGHNT, CDR2 YENEEA. The DNA for the CDR3 is TGTGCCAGCACCCCCACGGTGGGTGAGCAGTTCTTC. Translated: CASTPTVGEQFF.

This rearrangement joins TRBV29-1 to TRBJ2-3; D not resolved. The V end was cut by 7 bases, the J end by 6 bases, with 8 bases between. This CDR3 spans 10 amino acids. In germline, CDR1 is SQVTM, CDR2 ANQGSEA. CDR3 in DNA: TGCAGCGCCTGGCAGGATACGCAGTATTTT. It yields the protein CSAWQDTQYF.

Worth noting for this clonotype: A single base separates this from a much larger clone, so it may be a read error. This rearrangement joins TRBV30 to TRBJ1-5; the D gene is possibly TRBD1 (6 bases). The CDR3 totals 13 residues. Germline values: CDR1 GTSNPN, CDR2 SVGIG (reference sequence). CDR3: CAWNGQINQLQHF. CDR3 sequence (DNA): TGTGCCTGGAACGGACAGATCAATCAGCTCCAGCATTTT.